The 21 T cell receptor beta chains below come from one sample, sequenced in a study of blood T cell repertoires in COVID-19. The data were produced by immunoSEQ multiplex PCR, yet TCRdb's version contains in-frame clones alone and is incomplete. In the table there are about 160,000 clones, 82% of which are singletons. The sample was peripheral blood. The receptors stem from a woman older than 75 with acute or convalescent COVID-19.

V and J are TRBV19 and TRBJ2-5; the match to TRBD2 covers 10 bases. The J call may be wrong; the DNA end is better matched by TRBJ2-7. The CDR3 spans 15 residues. In germline, CDR1 is LNHDA, CDR2 SQIVND (reference sequence). CDR3 DNA sequence: TGTGCCAGTAGTCGGACTAGCGGTGACTCCTACGAGCAGTACTTC. Translating gives CASSRTSGDSYEQYF.

This clone was observed once. V gene TRBV12-2 combines with J gene TRBJ1-5; TRBD1, the table's D call, lacks a check against the DNA. TRBV12-2 is a known pseudogene. This CDR3 region has 17 residues. The CDR3 DNA reads TGTGCAAGTCGCTTAGCCGGGACAGAAAATAGCAATCAGCCCCAGCATTTT. Protein sequence: CASRLAGTENSNQPQHF.

The chain combines TRBV27 with TRBJ1-2; a weak D match, TRBD1 (5 bases). This CDR3 has 15 residues. V shed 4 bases and J shed 2 bases, with 14 bases lying between them. Germline V gene sequence: CDR1 MNHEY, CDR2 SMNVEV (reference sequence). CDR3 DNA: TGTGCCAGCAGTTCTCTGGAGGAGGGGAACTATGGCTACACCTTC. Amino acids: CASSSLEEGNYGYTF.

The chain couples TRBV5-1 to TRBJ2-2; TRBD2 matches at 12 bases. With 2 bases clipped from V and 8 bases from J, the junction kept 4 bases outside the gene matches. The CDR3 runs 15 residues. The germline V gene has CDR1 SGHRS and CDR2 YFSETQ. CDR3 region: CASSFGLAGSGELFF. CDR3 DNA: TGCGCCAGCAGCTTTGGACTAGCGGGAAGTGGGGAGCTGTTTTTT.

The table lists this clone with a few counts. The rearrangement joins TRBV7-9 to TRBJ1-2; D might be TRBD1 (5 bases). Germline loops: CDR1 SEHNR, CDR2 FQNEAQ (reference sequence). The CDR3 length is 12 residues. V dropped 4 bases and J dropped 8 bases, with 11 bases sitting between them. The CDR3 protein is CASSSSGIGYTF. CDR3 bases: TGTGCCAGCAGCTCGTCAGGGATCGGCTACACCTTC.

The chain has TRBV12-3 or TRBV12-4 and TRBJ1-1; D is unclear. The CDR3 sequence is 13 residues long. V shed 5 bases and J shed 5 bases, with 12 bases lying between them. Here the CDR3 reads CASSPIGGTEAFF. In nucleotides, the CDR3 is TGTGCCAGCAGTCCTATTGGAGGGACTGAAGCTTTCTTT.

The chain recombines TRBV12-3 or TRBV12-4 with TRBJ1-3; D unresolved. Trimming removed 8 bases at V and 3 bases at J, with 8 bases between. This CDR3 has 12 amino acids. CDR3 in DNA: TGTGCCAGCTCCTCAGTTGGAAACACCATATATTTT. Amino acid sequence: CASSSVGNTIYF.

This sequence joins TRBV6-5 and TRBJ2-7, with D unclear. The CDR3 contains 12 residues. Trimming removed 5 bases at V and 0 bases at J, with 5 bases between. The germline gives CDR1 MNHEY, CDR2 SVGAGI. CDR3 sequence reads: CASSPFSYEQYF. The CDR3 coding sequence is TGTGCCAGCAGTCCTTTCTCCTACGAGCAGTACTTC.

V and J are TRBV5-1 and TRBJ2-1; D is unresolved. Germline V CDR1 and CDR2: SGHRS, YFSETQ. The CDR3 totals 14 residues. Trimming left V 4 bases short and J 5 bases short, with 13 bases between. CDR3 sequence reads: CASSRENPNNEQFF. In DNA form, the CDR3 reads TGCGCCAGCAGCCGAGAAAACCCCAACAATGAGCAGTTCTTC.

This CDR3 is CAIGRRQDYNEQFF. The CDR3 bases are TGTGCCATCGGTAGACGACAGGATTACAATGAGCAGTTCTTC. This chain links TRBV10-3 with TRBJ2-1, with D possibly TRBD1 on 6 matching bases. V shed 8 bases and J shed 4 bases, with 15 bases lying between them. Germline lookup yields CDR1 ENHRY and CDR2 SYGVKD. This CDR3 is built from 14 residues.

The CDR3 sequence is CASSIVAGMMDTQYF. The CDR3, as DNA: TGTGCCAGTAGTATCGTAGCGGGAATGATGGATACGCAGTATTTT. This rearrangement joins TRBV19 to TRBJ2-3; 8 bases align to TRBD2. This CDR3 comprises 15 residues. V shed 3 bases and J 6 bases; nucleotides not matched to a gene: 8. The germline gives CDR1 LNHDA, CDR2 SQIVND (reference sequence).

The chain links TRBV5-1 to TRBJ2-5, with a tentative D call TRBD2 (6 bases). Trimming shortened V by 2 bases and J by 5 bases, and 13 bases separated the two germline ends. CDR3 length: 14 residues. Germline V lookup: CDR1 SGHRS, CDR2 YFSETQ. The CDR3 region is CASSLTGVSETQYF. In DNA form, the CDR3 reads TGCGCCAGCAGCTTAACGGGGGTATCCGAGACCCAGTACTTC.

V and J are TRBV30 and TRBJ1-1; 9 nucleotides agree with TRBD1. V was clipped by 3 bases and J by 11 bases; unmatched bases: 10. The germline V gene has CDR1 GTSNPN and CDR2 SVGIG (reference sequence). The CDR3 totals 13 residues. CDR3 bases: TGTGCCTGGAGCTACCCGGGACAGGGTTGGGCTTTCTTT. Its translation is CAWSYPGQGWAFF.

The chain combines TRBV11-2 with TRBJ2-5, with D perhaps matching TRBD2 (5 bases). The CDR3 has 15 residues. V gave up 1 base and J gave up 7 bases, with 16 bases separating them. The V gene's germline CDR1 is SGHAT and CDR2 FQNNGV. CDR3 sequence (DNA): TGTGCCAGCAGCTTAGCAGCAGGCCCTGAGGGGACCCAGTACTTC. Encoded protein: CASSLAAGPEGTQYF.

The chain recombines TRBV4-2 with TRBJ1-1; D not resolved. CDR1 and CDR2 from the germline V gene are LGHNA and YNFKEQ. The CDR3 is made up of 15 amino acids. The V end was cut by 0 bases, the J end by 4 bases, with 12 bases between. The DNA of the CDR3 is TGTGCCAGCAGCCAAGAGGTTTCTGCGGGCACTGAAGCTTTCTTT. It yields the protein CASSQEVSAGTEAFF.

The V gene is TRBV7-2, the J gene TRBJ2-7; D is ambiguous. This CDR3 is built from 13 residues. The V end was cut by 1 base, the J end by 7 bases, with 11 bases between. Germline CDR1 reads SGHTA; CDR2 reads FQGNSA. The CDR3 here is CASSLDGIGEQYF. The CDR3, as DNA: TGTGCCAGCAGCTTAGATGGAATCGGGGAGCAGTACTTC.

The chain employs TRBV4-1 and TRBJ1-2; D remains ambiguous. The CDR3 extends over 15 amino acids. Germline CDR1 MGHRA, CDR2 YSYEKL. V was trimmed by 0 bases and J by 2 bases, leaving 10 bases between them. The CDR3 nucleotides read TGCGCCAGCAGCCAAGATCAGAACACCAACTATGGCTACACCTTC. This encodes CASSQDQNTNYGYTF.

The rearrangement uses TRBV9 and TRBJ2-2; D gene ambiguous. The CDR3 runs to 15 residues. CDR1 and CDR2 (germline): SGDLS, YYNGEE. Trimming took 1 base from V and 2 from J, leaving 9 bases between them. This chain's CDR3 is CASSVWYLNTGELFF. The CDR3 DNA is TGTGCCAGCAGCGTATGGTACTTAAACACCGGGGAGCTGTTTTTT. Full variable domain (outside the CDR3, taken from reference TRBV9 and TRBJ2-2): DSGVTQTPKHLITATGQRVTLRCSPRSGDLSVYWYQQSLDQGLQFLIQYYNGEERAKGNILERFSAQQFPDLHSELNLSSLELGDSALYFCASSVWYLNTGELFFGEGSRLTVL.

This chain joins TRBV11-2 and TRBJ2-1; 12 bases match TRBD2. This CDR3 comprises 14 residues. Germline CDR1 and CDR2: SGHAT and FQNNGV. The junction had 3 bases not matched to a gene; V was cut back by 9 bases and J by 3 bases. CDR3 sequence reads: CASKLAGGYNEQFF. CDR3 nucleotides: TGTGCCAGTAAACTAGCGGGAGGCTACAATGAGCAGTTCTTC.

The CDR3 loop reads CASSEGYEQYF. The CDR3 coding sequence is TGTGCCAGCTCCGAGGGCTACGAGCAGTACTTC. This chain links TRBV5-4 with TRBJ2-7; a weak D match, TRBD2 (5 bases). Trimming took off 7 bases at V and 3 bases at J, with 8 bases between the two ends. The CDR3 has 11 residues. CDR1 and CDR2 from the germline V gene are SGHNT and YYREEE (reference sequence). Using reference TRBV5-4 and TRBJ2-7 for the parts outside the CDR3, the full variable domain is ETGVTQSPTHLIKTRGQQVTLRCSSQSGHNTVSWYQQALGQGPQFIFQYYREEENGRGNFPPRFSGLQFPNYSSELNVNALELDDSALYLCASSEGYEQYFGPGTRLTVT.

V is TRBV5-4 and J is TRBJ2-3; 7 bases match TRBD2. CDR1 is SGHNT and CDR2 is YYREEE in the germline V gene (reference sequence). With V trimmed by 2 bases and J by 15 bases, 9 bases remained unmatched. The CDR3 length is 12 residues. The CDR3, as DNA: TGTGCCAGCAGCTTCAGGACTAGTTTGGAATATTTT. It is translated as CASSFRTSLEYF. The full variable domain, with the rest looked up from reference TRBV5-4 and TRBJ2-3, is ETGVTQSPTHLIKTRGQQVTLRCSSQSGHNTVSWYQQALGQGPQFIFQYYREEENGRGNFPPRFSGLQFPNYSSELNVNALELDDSALYLCASSFRTSLEYFGPGTRLTVL.